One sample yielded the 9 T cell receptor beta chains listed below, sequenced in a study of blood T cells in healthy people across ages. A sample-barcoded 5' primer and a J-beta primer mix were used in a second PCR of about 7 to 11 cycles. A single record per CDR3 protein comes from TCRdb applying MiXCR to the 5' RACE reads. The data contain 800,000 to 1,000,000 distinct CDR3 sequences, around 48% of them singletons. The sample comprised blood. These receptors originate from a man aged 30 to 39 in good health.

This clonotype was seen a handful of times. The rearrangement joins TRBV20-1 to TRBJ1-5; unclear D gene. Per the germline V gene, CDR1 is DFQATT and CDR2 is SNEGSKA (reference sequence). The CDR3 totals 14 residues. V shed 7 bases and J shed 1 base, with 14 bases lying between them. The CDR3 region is CSVRLSVSNQPQHF. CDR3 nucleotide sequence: TGCAGTGTCCGACTCAGTGTGAGCAATCAGCCCCAGCATTTT.

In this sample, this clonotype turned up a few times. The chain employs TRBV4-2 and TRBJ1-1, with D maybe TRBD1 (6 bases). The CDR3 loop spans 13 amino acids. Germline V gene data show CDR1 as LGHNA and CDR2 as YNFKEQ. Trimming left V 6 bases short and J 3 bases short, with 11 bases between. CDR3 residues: CASRNREDTEAFF. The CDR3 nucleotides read TGTGCCAGCAGAAACAGGGAAGACACTGAAGCTTTCTTT.

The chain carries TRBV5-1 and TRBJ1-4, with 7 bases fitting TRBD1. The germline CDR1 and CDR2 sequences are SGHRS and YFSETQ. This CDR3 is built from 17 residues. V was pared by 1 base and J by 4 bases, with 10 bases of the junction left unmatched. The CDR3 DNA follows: TGCGCCAGCAGCTTGCCCAACGGGACAGACCTTAATGAAAAACTGTTTTTT. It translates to CASSLPNGTDLNEKLFF.

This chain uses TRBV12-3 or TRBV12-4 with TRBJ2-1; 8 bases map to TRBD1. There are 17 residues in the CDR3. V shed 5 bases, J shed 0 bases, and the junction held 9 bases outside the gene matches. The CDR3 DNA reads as TGTGCCAGCAGTCGGTATACAGGGGGAAGCTCCTACAATGAGCAGTTCTTC. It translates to CASSRYTGGSSYNEQFF.

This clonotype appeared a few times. CDR3 sequence: CASSLRDTKDTQYF. The CDR3 DNA is TGTGCCAGCAGCTTAAGGGACACGAAAGATACGCAGTATTTT. The chain carries TRBV7-8 and TRBJ2-3; D is perhaps TRBD1 (6 bases). Germline CDR1 and CDR2: SGHVS and FQNEAQ. The CDR3 is made up of 14 amino acids. V lost 2 bases, J lost 5 bases, and 11 bases lay in between.

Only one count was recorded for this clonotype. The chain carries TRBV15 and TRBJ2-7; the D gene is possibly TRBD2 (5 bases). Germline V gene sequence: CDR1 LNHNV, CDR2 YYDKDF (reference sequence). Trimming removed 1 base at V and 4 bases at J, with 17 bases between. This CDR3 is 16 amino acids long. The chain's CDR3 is CATSRAPGEGTYEQYF. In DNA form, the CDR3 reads TGTGCCACCAGCAGAGCCCCCGGTGAGGGAACGTACGAGCAGTACTTC.

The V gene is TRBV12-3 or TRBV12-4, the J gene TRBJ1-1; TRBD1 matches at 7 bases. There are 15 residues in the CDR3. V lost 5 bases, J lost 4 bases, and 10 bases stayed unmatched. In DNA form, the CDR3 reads TGTGCCAGCAGTCCACTTGCAGGGGGTGGCACTGAAGCTTTCTTT. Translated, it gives CASSPLAGGGTEAFF.

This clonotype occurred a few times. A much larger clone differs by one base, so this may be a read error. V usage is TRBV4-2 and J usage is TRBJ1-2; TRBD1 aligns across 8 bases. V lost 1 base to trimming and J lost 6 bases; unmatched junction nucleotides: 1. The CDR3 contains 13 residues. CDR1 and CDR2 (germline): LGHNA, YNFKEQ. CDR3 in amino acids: CASSQGRGHGYTF. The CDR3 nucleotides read TGTGCCAGCAGCCAAGGCAGGGGGCATGGCTACACCTTC.

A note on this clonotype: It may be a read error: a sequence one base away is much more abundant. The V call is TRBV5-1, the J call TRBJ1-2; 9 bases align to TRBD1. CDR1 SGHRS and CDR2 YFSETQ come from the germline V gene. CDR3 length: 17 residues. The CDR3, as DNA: TGCACCAGCAGCACAGGGGGGACAGGGACCTCCTCGGATGGCTACACCTTC. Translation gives CTSSTGGTGTSSDGYTF.